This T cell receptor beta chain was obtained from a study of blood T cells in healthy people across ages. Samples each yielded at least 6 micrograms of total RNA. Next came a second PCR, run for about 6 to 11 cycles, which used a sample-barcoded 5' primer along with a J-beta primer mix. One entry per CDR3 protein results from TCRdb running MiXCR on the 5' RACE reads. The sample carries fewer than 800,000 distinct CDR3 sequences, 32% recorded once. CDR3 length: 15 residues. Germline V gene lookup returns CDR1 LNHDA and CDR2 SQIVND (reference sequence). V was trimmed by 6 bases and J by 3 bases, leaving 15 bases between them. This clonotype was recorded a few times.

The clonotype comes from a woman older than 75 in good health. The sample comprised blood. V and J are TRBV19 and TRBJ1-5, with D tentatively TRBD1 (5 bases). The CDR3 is CASSFPGRLNQPQHF. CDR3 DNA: TGTGCCAGTAGCTTCCCGGGACGGCTCAATCAGCCCCAGCATTTT.